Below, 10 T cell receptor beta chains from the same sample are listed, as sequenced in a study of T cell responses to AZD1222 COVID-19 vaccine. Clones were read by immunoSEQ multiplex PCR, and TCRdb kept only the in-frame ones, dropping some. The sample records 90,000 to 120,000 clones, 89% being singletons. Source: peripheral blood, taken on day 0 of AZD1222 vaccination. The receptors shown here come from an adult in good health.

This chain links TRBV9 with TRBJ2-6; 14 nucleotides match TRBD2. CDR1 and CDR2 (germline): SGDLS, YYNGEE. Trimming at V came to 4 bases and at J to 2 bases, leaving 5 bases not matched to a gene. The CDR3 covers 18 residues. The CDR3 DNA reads TGTGCCAGCAGCTCCCAGACTAGCGGGAGGGCTGGGGCCAACGTCCTGACTTTC. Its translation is CASSSQTSGRAGANVLTF.

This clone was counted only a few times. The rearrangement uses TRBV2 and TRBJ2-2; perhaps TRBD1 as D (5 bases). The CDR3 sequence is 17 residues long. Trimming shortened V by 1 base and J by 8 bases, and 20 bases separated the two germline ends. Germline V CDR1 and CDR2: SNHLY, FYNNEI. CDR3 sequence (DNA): TGTGCCAGCAGTGAAGGGTATGCGCGGCAGGGTTTAGGGGAGCTGTTTTTT. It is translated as CASSEGYARQGLGELFF.

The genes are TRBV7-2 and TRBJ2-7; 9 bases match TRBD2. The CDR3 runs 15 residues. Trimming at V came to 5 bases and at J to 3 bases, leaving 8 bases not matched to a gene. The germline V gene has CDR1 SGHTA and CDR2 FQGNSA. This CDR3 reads CASSTGTSSGYEQYF. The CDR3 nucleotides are TGTGCCAGCAGCACCGGGACTAGCAGCGGCTACGAGCAGTACTTC.

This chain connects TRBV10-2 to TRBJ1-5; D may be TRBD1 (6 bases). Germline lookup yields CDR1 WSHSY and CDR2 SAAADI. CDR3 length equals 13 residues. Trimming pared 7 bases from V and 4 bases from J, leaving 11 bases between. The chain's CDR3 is CASKGGKNQPQHF. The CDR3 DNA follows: TGCGCCAGCAAAGGGGGTAAAAATCAGCCCCAGCATTTT.

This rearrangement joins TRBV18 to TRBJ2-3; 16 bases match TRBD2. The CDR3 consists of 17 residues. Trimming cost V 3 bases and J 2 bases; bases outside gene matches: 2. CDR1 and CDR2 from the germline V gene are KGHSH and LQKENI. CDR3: CASSPGTSGGATDTQYF. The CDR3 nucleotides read TGTGCCAGCTCACCCGGGACTAGCGGGGGGGCCACAGATACGCAGTATTTT. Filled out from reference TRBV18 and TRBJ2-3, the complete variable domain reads NAGVMQNPRHLVRRRGQEARLRCSPMKGHSHVYWYRQLPEEGLKFMVYLQKENIIDESGMPKERFSAEFPKEGPSILRIQQVVRGDSAAYFCASSPGTSGGATDTQYFGPGTRLTVL.

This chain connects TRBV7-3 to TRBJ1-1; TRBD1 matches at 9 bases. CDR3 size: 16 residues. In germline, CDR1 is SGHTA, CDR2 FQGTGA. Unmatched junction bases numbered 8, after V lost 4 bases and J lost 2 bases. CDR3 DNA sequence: TGTGCCAGCAGCTCTAGGGTTACAGGGGGCAACACTGAAGCTTTCTTT. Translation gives CASSSRVTGGNTEAFF.

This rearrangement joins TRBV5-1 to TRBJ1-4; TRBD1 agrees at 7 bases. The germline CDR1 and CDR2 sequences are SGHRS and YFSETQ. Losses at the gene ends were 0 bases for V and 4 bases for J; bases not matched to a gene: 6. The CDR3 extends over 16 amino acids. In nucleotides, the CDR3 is TGCGCCAGCAGCTTGGGAGACAGGGAGGATAATGAAAAACTGTTTTTT. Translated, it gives CASSLGDREDNEKLFF.

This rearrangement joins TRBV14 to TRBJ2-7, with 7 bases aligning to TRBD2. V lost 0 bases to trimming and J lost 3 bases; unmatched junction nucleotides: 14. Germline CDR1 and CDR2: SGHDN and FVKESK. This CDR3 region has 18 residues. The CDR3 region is CASSQENGLTSRVYEQYF. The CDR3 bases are TGTGCCAGCAGCCAAGAGAATGGATTGACTAGCAGGGTCTACGAGCAGTACTTC.

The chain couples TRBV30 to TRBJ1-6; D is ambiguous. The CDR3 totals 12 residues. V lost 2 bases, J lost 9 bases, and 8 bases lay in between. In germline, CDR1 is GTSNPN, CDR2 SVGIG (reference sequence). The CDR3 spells CAWSRVRSPLHF. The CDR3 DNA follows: TGTGCCTGGAGTAGGGTCCGTTCACCCCTCCACTTT. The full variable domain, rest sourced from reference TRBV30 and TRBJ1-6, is SQTIHQWPATLVQPVGSPLSLECTVEGTSNPNLYWYRQAAGRGLQLLFYSVGIGQISSEVPQNLSASRPQDRQFILSSKKLLLSDSGFYLCAWSRVRSPLHFGNGTRLTVT.

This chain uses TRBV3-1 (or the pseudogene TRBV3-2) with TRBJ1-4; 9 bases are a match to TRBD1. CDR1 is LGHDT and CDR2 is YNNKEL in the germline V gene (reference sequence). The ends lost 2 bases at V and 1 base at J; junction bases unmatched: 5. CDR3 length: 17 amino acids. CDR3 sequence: CASSQLTGGVTNEKLFF. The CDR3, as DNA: TGTGCCAGCAGCCAACTTACAGGGGGCGTAACTAATGAAAAACTGTTTTTT.